The sample holds many counts of the clone carrying this TCR beta chain. Its antigen is not known. The sample comes from a study of blood T cells in healthy people across ages. Broader study findings: Whereas aged donors had fewer naive CD4+ cells, long-lived donors had more of them and higher diversity.

The CDR3 length is 12 residues. CDR1 is LGHDT, CDR2 YNNKEL, per germline (reference sequence). The V gene lost 6 bases and the J gene lost 4 bases, with 7 bases spanning the gap. The use of a sample-barcoded 5' primer and a J-beta primer mix characterized a second PCR of about 7 to 12 cycles. TCRdb recomputed calls from the 5' RACE reads with MiXCR, one row per CDR3 protein. The sample lists 1.5 million to 2 million distinct CDR3 sequences; approximately 28% were seen once. The sample, 7.5 to 10 milliliters of peripheral blood, was drawn from each donor. Sequenced: blood. The receptor's source is a woman aged 30 to 39 in good health. This chain joins TRBV3-1 and TRBJ2-1; D gene unclear. CDR3 DNA: TGTGCCAGCAGTCGACTGTACAATGAGCAGTTCTTC. It yields the protein CASSRLYNEQFF.